Listed below are T cell receptor beta chains from one sample, sequenced in a study of T-cell memory formation after mild COVID-19. TCRdb re-analysed the 5' RACE reads in MiXCR, keeping a single row per CDR3 protein. Of about 170,000 distinct CDR3 sequences listed, approximately 13% were seen once; the top ten hold 2.5% to 3.5%. Sequencing used PBMCs or a T cell subset sorted from them (not recorded which). Source of these receptors: a man aged 18 to 29 who had mild COVID-19 (a few samples of this study predate the infection). Cell type and time point are not known. The CDR3 runs from the conserved cysteine through the conserved F or W. A D gene is named only where the DNA matches it firmly. Only some rows state a clone size, as once, few, many or a class for expanded clones.

abundance: few
v_gene: TRBV12-3/TRBV12-4
j_gene: TRBJ1-1
d_gene: TRBD1
CDR3nt: TGTGCCAGCAGCCAAGACAGGGCGAGAGCTTTCTTT
CDR3aa: CASSQDRARAFF

abundance: .
v_gene: TRBV24-1
j_gene: TRBJ2-7
d_gene: .
CDR3nt: TGTGCCACCAGTGATCACGGCGAAGAGCAGTACTTC
CDR3aa: CATSDHGEEQYF

abundance: many
v_gene: TRBV7-9
j_gene: TRBJ2-5
d_gene: TRBD1
CDR3nt: TGTGCCAGCACCTTCGGGGACAGGGGTTTATCGGAGACCCAGTACTTC
CDR3aa: CASTFGDRGLSETQYF

abundance: few
v_gene: TRBV5-1
j_gene: TRBJ2-3
d_gene: TRBD2
CDR3nt: TGCGCCAGCAGAGGGGCGCGGGGGGCCACAGATACGCAGTATTTT
CDR3aa: CASRGARGATDTQYF

abundance: .
v_gene: TRBV5-1
j_gene: TRBJ2-3
d_gene: .
CDR3nt: TGCGCCAGCAGCTGGGGGGGACAGCTCACAGATACGCAGTATTTT
CDR3aa: CASSWGGQLTDTQYF

abundance: .
v_gene: TRBV7-9
j_gene: TRBJ1-2
d_gene: .
CDR3nt: TGTGCCAGCAGCCCCGGCGCCGGGTCGACTACTAACTATGGCTACACCTTC
CDR3aa: CASSPGAGSTTNYGYTF

abundance: few
v_gene: TRBV7-2
j_gene: TRBJ1-1
d_gene: .
CDR3nt: TGTGCCAGCAGCTTAGTTAGCGGACTAGGGACTGAAGCTTTCTTT
CDR3aa: CASSLVSGLGTEAFF

abundance: .
v_gene: TRBV24-1
j_gene: TRBJ2-4
d_gene: TRBD1
CDR3nt: TGTGCCACCAGTGTTGAAGGGACAGCCTTAGCCAAAAACATTCAGTACTTC
CDR3aa: CATSVEGTALAKNIQYF

abundance: .
v_gene: TRBV6-5
j_gene: TRBJ1-2
d_gene: .
CDR3nt: TGTGCCAGCAGTTACGGAGGGGATACGCGTTCCAGCTACACCTTC
CDR3aa: CASSYGGDTRSSYTF

abundance: .
v_gene: TRBV18
j_gene: TRBJ2-7
d_gene: .
CDR3nt: TGTGCCAGCTCACCACCGGGAGACTACGAGCAGTACTTC
CDR3aa: CASSPPGDYEQYF

abundance: .
v_gene: TRBV21-1
j_gene: TRBJ2-2
d_gene: .
CDR3nt: TGTGCCAGCAGCAAAGGAGTCACCGGGGAGCTGTTTTTT
CDR3aa: CASSKGVTGELFF

abundance: few
v_gene: TRBV7-8
j_gene: TRBJ1-5
d_gene: .
CDR3nt: TGTGCCAGCAGCCAGGAGGCCAGCCAGCCCCAGCATTTT
CDR3aa: CASSQEASQPQHF

abundance: few
v_gene: TRBV20-1
j_gene: TRBJ2-3
d_gene: TRBD2
CDR3nt: TGCAGTGCTGGGAAGGCGGGGGGCAGGGATACGCAGTATTTT
CDR3aa: CSAGKAGGRDTQYF

abundance: .
v_gene: TRBV4-2
j_gene: TRBJ2-7
d_gene: .
CDR3nt: TGTGCCAGCAGCTATTCGTCGGGCGAGCAGTACTTC
CDR3aa: CASSYSSGEQYF

abundance: once
v_gene: TRBV9
j_gene: TRBJ1-4
d_gene: .
CDR3nt: TGTGCCAGCAGCGCCACTGAAGGGACTAATGAAAAACTGTTTTTT
CDR3aa: CASSATEGTNEKLFF

abundance: .
v_gene: TRBV7-2
j_gene: TRBJ2-7
d_gene: TRBD2
CDR3nt: TGTGCCAGCAGCTTAGCGTTGGCGGGGGGGGACGAGCAGTACTTC
CDR3aa: CASSLALAGGDEQYF

abundance: few
v_gene: TRBV3-1
j_gene: TRBJ2-1
d_gene: TRBD2
CDR3nt: TGTGCCAGCAGCCAAGGGGGGACTAGCCACTACAATGAGCAGTTCTTC
CDR3aa: CASSQGGTSHYNEQFF

abundance: few
v_gene: TRBV4-3
j_gene: TRBJ2-7
d_gene: .
CDR3nt: TGCGCCAGCAGCCGGCAAGGATCGGGGGAGCAGTACTTC
CDR3aa: CASSRQGSGEQYF

abundance: .
v_gene: TRBV12-3/TRBV12-4
j_gene: TRBJ2-7
d_gene: TRBD2
CDR3nt: TGTGCCAGCAGTTTAGGAGTTGCGGGGGCCTACGAGCAGTACTTC
CDR3aa: CASSLGVAGAYEQYF

abundance: few
v_gene: TRBV10-3
j_gene: TRBJ2-3
d_gene: TRBD1
CDR3nt: TGTGCCATCAACGACCCGGGACAGGGGACCACAGATACGCAGTATTTT
CDR3aa: CAINDPGQGTTDTQYF

abundance: .
v_gene: TRBV5-4
j_gene: TRBJ2-6
d_gene: .
CDR3nt: TGTGCCAGCAGCTTAATGGCTTCTGGGGCCAACGTCCTGACTTTC
CDR3aa: CASSLMASGANVLTF

abundance: .
v_gene: TRBV5-1
j_gene: TRBJ2-3
d_gene: .
CDR3nt: TGCGCCAGCAGCTCCACCCCAGGGGTAAGAACAGATACGCAGTATTTT
CDR3aa: CASSSTPGVRTDTQYF

abundance: .
v_gene: TRBV7-2
j_gene: TRBJ1-1
d_gene: .
CDR3nt: TGTGCCAGCAGCACTACAGGGATGGCTTTCTTT
CDR3aa: CASSTTGMAFF

abundance: few
v_gene: TRBV6-2/TRBV6-3
j_gene: TRBJ2-7
d_gene: TRBD1
CDR3nt: TGTGCCAGCAGTTACCATCCAGGGGGCATCTCCTACGAGCAGTACTTC
CDR3aa: CASSYHPGGISYEQYF

abundance: many
v_gene: TRBV14
j_gene: TRBJ1-5
d_gene: .
CDR3nt: TGTGCCAGCAGCCAAAGTTATAGCAATCAGCCCCAGCATTTT
CDR3aa: CASSQSYSNQPQHF

abundance: few
v_gene: TRBV29-1
j_gene: TRBJ2-3
d_gene: .
CDR3nt: TGCAGCGTCCGGGAGCTTGAAGATACGCAGTATTTT
CDR3aa: CSVRELEDTQYF

abundance: few
v_gene: TRBV5-4
j_gene: TRBJ1-2
d_gene: .
CDR3nt: TGTGCCAGCAGCTTTTCCGGATCTAACTATGGCTACACCTTC
CDR3aa: CASSFSGSNYGYTF

abundance: many
v_gene: TRBV12-3/TRBV12-4
j_gene: TRBJ2-7
d_gene: TRBD1
CDR3nt: TGTGCCAGCAAAACCGGGACAGGAGAATTCTACGAGCAGTACTTC
CDR3aa: CASKTGTGEFYEQYF

abundance: .
v_gene: TRBV5-1
j_gene: TRBJ2-5
d_gene: TRBD2
CDR3nt: TGCGCCAGCAGCTTCGGGACTAGCGGGGGGATTGAGACCCAGTACTTC
CDR3aa: CASSFGTSGGIETQYF

abundance: few
v_gene: TRBV6-1
j_gene: TRBJ1-1
d_gene: .
CDR3nt: TGTGCCAGCACCCGAAGTTGGGGGGGTAACACTGAAGCTTTCTTT
CDR3aa: CASTRSWGGNTEAFF

abundance: few
v_gene: TRBV7-7
j_gene: TRBJ2-3
d_gene: .
CDR3nt: TGTGCCAGCAGCTTAGGGGTAGATCCGAGCACAGATACGCAGTATTTT
CDR3aa: CASSLGVDPSTDTQYF

abundance: many
v_gene: TRBV7-9
j_gene: TRBJ1-2
d_gene: .
CDR3nt: TGTGCCAGCAGCTTCGGCCGATTCTATGGCTACACCTTC
CDR3aa: CASSFGRFYGYTF

abundance: .
v_gene: TRBV7-2
j_gene: TRBJ1-1
d_gene: .
CDR3nt: TGTGCCAGCAGCTTAAACCCGCCCGGGGCGGGGCGCACTGAAGCTTTCTTT
CDR3aa: CASSLNPPGAGRTEAFF

abundance: few
v_gene: TRBV5-1
j_gene: TRBJ2-1
d_gene: .
CDR3nt: TGCGCCAGCAGCTCCTCGGACGGGTTATGGAATGAGCAGTTCTTC
CDR3aa: CASSSSDGLWNEQFF

abundance: .
v_gene: TRBV2
j_gene: TRBJ2-2
d_gene: .
CDR3nt: TGTGCCAGCAGTGTCGATGTCCCCGGGGAGCTGTTTTTT
CDR3aa: CASSVDVPGELFF

abundance: few
v_gene: TRBV6-2/TRBV6-3
j_gene: TRBJ2-1
d_gene: .
CDR3nt: TGTGCCAGCAGTTACCCACCCAATGAGCAGTTCTTC
CDR3aa: CASSYPPNEQFF

abundance: few
v_gene: TRBV20-1
j_gene: TRBJ1-5
d_gene: .
CDR3nt: TGCAGTGCTAGTAGGTCAAATCAGCCCCAGCATTTT
CDR3aa: CSASRSNQPQHF

abundance: .
v_gene: TRBV7-3
j_gene: TRBJ2-7
d_gene: .
CDR3nt: TGTGCCAGCAGCAACCGGGCAGGGGCGGGTGAGCAGTACTTC
CDR3aa: CASSNRAGAGEQYF

abundance: .
v_gene: TRBV7-8
j_gene: TRBJ2-3
d_gene: .
CDR3nt: TGTGCCAGCAGCTTAAACACCGACACAGATACGCAGTATTTT
CDR3aa: CASSLNTDTDTQYF

abundance: .
v_gene: TRBV7-2
j_gene: TRBJ2-7
d_gene: TRBD2
CDR3nt: TGTGCCAGCAGCGCTAGCGGGGGAAACGGCGAGCAGTACTTC
CDR3aa: CASSASGGNGEQYF

abundance: .
v_gene: TRBV7-8
j_gene: TRBJ1-5
d_gene: .
CDR3nt: TGTGCCAGCAGCCTAATGGATGGACAGCCCCAGCATTTT
CDR3aa: CASSLMDGQPQHF

abundance: many
v_gene: TRBV5-1
j_gene: TRBJ2-1
d_gene: .
CDR3nt: TGCGCCAGCAGCTTGGCTTCACCCCTCAATGAGCAGTTCTTC
CDR3aa: CASSLASPLNEQFF

abundance: many
v_gene: TRBV7-2
j_gene: TRBJ2-1
d_gene: TRBD2
CDR3nt: TGTGCCAGCAGCTCGCTAGCGGGGGGGCGGAATGAGCAGTTCTTC
CDR3aa: CASSSLAGGRNEQFF

abundance: few
v_gene: TRBV20-1
j_gene: TRBJ2-7
d_gene: TRBD2
CDR3nt: TGCAGTGCTAACGTAGCGGGGGGGGTTGAGCAGTACTTC
CDR3aa: CSANVAGGVEQYF

abundance: many
v_gene: TRBV5-1
j_gene: TRBJ2-3
d_gene: TRBD2
CDR3nt: TGCGCCAGCAGCTTGTCGACTAGCGGGGGGGCTACAGATACGCAGTATTTT
CDR3aa: CASSLSTSGGATDTQYF

abundance: many
v_gene: TRBV3-1
j_gene: TRBJ1-1
d_gene: .
CDR3nt: TGTGCCAGCAGCCAAGGGGTGAACACTGAAGCTTTCTTT
CDR3aa: CASSQGVNTEAFF

abundance: few
v_gene: TRBV5-1
j_gene: TRBJ1-3
d_gene: TRBD1
CDR3nt: TGCGCCAGCAGACGAAACAGGGGGACAACTGGAAACACCATATATTTT
CDR3aa: CASRRNRGTTGNTIYF

abundance: few
v_gene: TRBV27
j_gene: TRBJ2-2
d_gene: .
CDR3nt: TGTGCCAGCAGTTTTTGGGGGCCCCCGAACACCGGGGAGCTGTTTTTT
CDR3aa: CASSFWGPPNTGELFF

abundance: few
v_gene: TRBV12-3/TRBV12-4
j_gene: TRBJ1-5
d_gene: TRBD1
CDR3nt: TGTGCCAGCAGTTTAGAGGGGGCAGGGCAGCCCCAGCATTTT
CDR3aa: CASSLEGAGQPQHF